Listed below are T cell receptor beta chains from one sample, sequenced in a study of T cell repertoires in cytomegalovirus infection. One entry per CDR3 protein, called by TCRdb with MiXCR from the reads. The sample has a few hundred thousand distinct CDR3 sequences, 25% seen once. For these receptors, no antigen is known. The material sequenced was cultured PBMCs, taken from culture after CMV antigen stimulation. Source of these receptors: a human donor in good health (CMV status not recorded). Some clones in this sample may be carry-over from other donors' samples. The CDR3 runs from the conserved cysteine through the conserved F or W. The D gene is left open where the match is weak. Clone size is not always given. Where it is, it says once, few, many or a class for expanded clones.

CDR3 length	D gene	V gene	clone size	J gene	CDR3 protein	CDR3 DNA
14	NA	TRBV10-3	NA	TRBJ2-1	CAISETRSYNEQFF	TGTGCCATCAGTGAGACTAGATCCTACAATGAGCAGTTCTTC
13	NA	TRBV7-3	once	TRBJ2-3	CASSLTHTDTQYF	TGTGCCAGCAGCCTCACGCACACAGATACGCAGTATTTT
15	NA	TRBV6-1	NA	TRBJ1-5	CASRHRTGLDQPQHF	TGTGCCAGCAGGCACCGCACAGGGCTAGATCAGCCCCAGCATTTT
13	NA	TRBV30	few	TRBJ2-1	CAWSRRWADEQFF	TGTGCCTGGAGTAGGAGGTGGGCGGATGAGCAGTTCTTC
14	NA	TRBV12-3/TRBV12-4	NA	TRBJ2-3	CASRSMGSEDTQYF	TGTGCCAGCAGATCAATGGGATCCGAAGATACGCAGTATTTT
15	NA	TRBV7-2	few	TRBJ2-5	CASTGSVRLGETQYF	TGTGCCAGCACTGGTAGCGTGAGACTGGGAGAGACCCAGTACTTC
17	TRBD2	TRBV7-2	few	TRBJ2-3	CASSLDRLAGGPDTQYF	TGTGCCAGCAGCTTAGATCGACTAGCGGGAGGGCCAGATACGCAGTATTTT
13	TRBD1	TRBV10-3	NA	TRBJ2-7	CAIRPGQQNEQYF	TGTGCCATCAGGCCGGGACAGCAGAACGAGCAGTACTTC
13	NA	TRBV10-2	NA	TRBJ2-1	CASSEPLAGEQFF	TGCGCCAGCAGTGAGCCTCTAGCTGGTGAGCAGTTCTTC
18	NA	TRBV6-5	NA	TRBJ1-4	CASSYSTTGAVAGEKLFF	TGTGCCAGCAGTTACTCGACGACTGGCGCGGTCGCGGGAGAAAAACTGTTTTTT
16	NA	TRBV15	NA	TRBJ1-2	CATSRDRKVNLYGYTF	TGTGCCACCAGCAGAGATAGGAAGGTGAACCTCTATGGCTACACCTTC
16	TRBD2	TRBV19	NA	TRBJ2-5	CASTSTSGTRRETQYF	TGTGCCAGTACCTCGACTAGCGGGACCCGACGCGAGACCCAGTACTTC
13	NA	TRBV29-1	once	TRBJ2-6	CSVSRAGANVLTF	TGCAGCGTTAGTAGGGCTGGGGCCAACGTCCTGACTTTC
13	TRBD1	TRBV3-1	NA	TRBJ1-5	CASSQDRRSPQHF	TGTGCCAGCAGCCAGGACAGGCGATCGCCCCAGCATTTT
14	NA	TRBV7-3	NA	TRBJ2-2	CASTPDSNTGELFF	TGTGCCAGCACCCCGGACTCAAACACCGGGGAGCTGTTTTTT
17	NA	TRBV7-9	NA	TRBJ1-2	CASSFIVRDTIAYGYTF	TGTGCCAGCAGCTTCATAGTGCGGGACACCATCGCCTATGGCTACACCTTC
16	NA	TRBV11-2	many	TRBJ2-5	CASGPSGASGQETQYF	TGTGCCAGCGGACCATCGGGGGCTAGCGGCCAAGAGACCCAGTACTTC